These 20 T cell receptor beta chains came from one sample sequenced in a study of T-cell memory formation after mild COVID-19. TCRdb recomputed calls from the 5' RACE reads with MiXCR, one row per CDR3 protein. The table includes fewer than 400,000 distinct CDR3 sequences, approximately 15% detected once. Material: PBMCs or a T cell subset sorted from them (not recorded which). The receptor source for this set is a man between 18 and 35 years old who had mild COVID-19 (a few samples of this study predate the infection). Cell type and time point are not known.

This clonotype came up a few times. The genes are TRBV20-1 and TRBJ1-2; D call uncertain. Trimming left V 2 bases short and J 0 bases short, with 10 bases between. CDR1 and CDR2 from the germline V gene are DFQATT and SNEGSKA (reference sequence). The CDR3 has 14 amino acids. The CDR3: CSARFPITNYGYTF. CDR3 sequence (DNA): TGCAGTGCTAGATTTCCAATAACTAACTATGGCTACACCTTC.

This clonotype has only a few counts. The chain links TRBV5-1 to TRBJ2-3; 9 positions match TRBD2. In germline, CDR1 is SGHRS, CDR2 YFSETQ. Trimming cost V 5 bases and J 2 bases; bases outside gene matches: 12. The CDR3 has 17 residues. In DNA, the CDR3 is TGCGCCAGCAGACCCATTCAGACTAGCGGCCCCACAGATACGCAGTATTTT. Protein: CASRPIQTSGPTDTQYF.

The CDR3 is CATSPGTGYQPQHF. For the CDR3, the DNA is TGTGCCACCAGCCCCGGGACAGGCTATCAGCCCCAGCATTTT. The chain joins TRBV24-1 to TRBJ1-5, with TRBD1 matching 8 bases. Per germline, CDR1 KGHDR and CDR2 SFDVKD. This CDR3 comprises 14 residues. V shed 7 bases and J 5 bases; nucleotides not matched to a gene: 6.

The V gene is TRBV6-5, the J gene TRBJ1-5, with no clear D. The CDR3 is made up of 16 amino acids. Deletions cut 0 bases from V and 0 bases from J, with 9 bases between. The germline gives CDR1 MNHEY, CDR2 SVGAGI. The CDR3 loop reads CASSYSNDPSNQPQHF. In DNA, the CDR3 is TGTGCCAGCAGTTACTCAAACGACCCTAGCAATCAGCCCCAGCATTTT.

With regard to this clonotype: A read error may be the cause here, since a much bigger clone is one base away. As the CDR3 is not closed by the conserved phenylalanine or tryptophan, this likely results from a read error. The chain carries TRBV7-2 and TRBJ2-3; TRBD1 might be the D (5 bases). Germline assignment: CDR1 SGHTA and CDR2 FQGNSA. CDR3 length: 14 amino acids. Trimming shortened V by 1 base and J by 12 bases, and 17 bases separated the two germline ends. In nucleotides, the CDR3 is TGTGCCAGCAGCTTAGGACAGACTCCCTCCCATCAGTATTCT. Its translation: CASSLGQTPSHQYS.

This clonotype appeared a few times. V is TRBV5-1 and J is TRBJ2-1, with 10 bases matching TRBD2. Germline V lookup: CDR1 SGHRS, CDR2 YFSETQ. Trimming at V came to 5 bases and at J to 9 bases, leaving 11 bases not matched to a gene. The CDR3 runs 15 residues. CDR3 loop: CASSPLLAGSGEQFF. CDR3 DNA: TGCGCCAGCAGTCCCTTACTAGCGGGGTCGGGTGAGCAGTTCTTC.

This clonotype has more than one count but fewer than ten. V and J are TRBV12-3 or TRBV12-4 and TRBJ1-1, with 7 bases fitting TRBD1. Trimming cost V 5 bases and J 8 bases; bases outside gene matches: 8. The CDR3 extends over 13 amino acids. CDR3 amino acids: CASSRRQGQEAFF. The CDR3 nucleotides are TGTGCCAGCAGTCGACGACAGGGCCAGGAAGCTTTCTTT.

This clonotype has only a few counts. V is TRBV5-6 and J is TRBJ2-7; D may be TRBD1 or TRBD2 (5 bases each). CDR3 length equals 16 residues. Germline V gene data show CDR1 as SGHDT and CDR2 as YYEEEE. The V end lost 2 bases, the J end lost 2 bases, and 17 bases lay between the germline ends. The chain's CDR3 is CASSFTGTEFTYEQYF. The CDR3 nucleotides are TGTGCCAGCAGCTTTACCGGGACGGAATTTACCTACGAGCAGTACTTC. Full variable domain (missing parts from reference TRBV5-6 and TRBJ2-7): DAGVTQSPTHLIKTRGQQVTLRCSPKSGHDTVSWYQQALGQGPQFIFQYYEEEERQRGNFPDRFSGHQFPNYSSELNVNALLLGDSALYLCASSFTGTEFTYEQYFGPGTRLTVT.

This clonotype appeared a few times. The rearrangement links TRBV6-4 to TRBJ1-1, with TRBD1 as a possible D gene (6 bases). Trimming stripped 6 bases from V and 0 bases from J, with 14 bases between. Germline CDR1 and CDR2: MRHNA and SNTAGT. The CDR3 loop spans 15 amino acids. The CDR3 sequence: CASRKQGPMNTEAFF. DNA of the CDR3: TGTGCCAGCAGGAAACAGGGCCCAATGAACACTGAAGCTTTCTTT.

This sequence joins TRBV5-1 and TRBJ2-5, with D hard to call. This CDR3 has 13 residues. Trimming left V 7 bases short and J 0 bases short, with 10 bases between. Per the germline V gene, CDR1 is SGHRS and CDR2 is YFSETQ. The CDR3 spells CASFSGDQETQYF. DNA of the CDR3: TGCGCCAGCTTTTCAGGAGACCAAGAGACCCAGTACTTC.

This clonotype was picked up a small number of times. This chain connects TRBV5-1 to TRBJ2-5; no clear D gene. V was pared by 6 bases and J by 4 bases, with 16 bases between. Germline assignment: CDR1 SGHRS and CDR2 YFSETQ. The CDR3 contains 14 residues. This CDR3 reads CASKVLPGGETQYF. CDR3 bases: TGCGCCAGCAAGGTCTTGCCGGGCGGAGAGACCCAGTACTTC.

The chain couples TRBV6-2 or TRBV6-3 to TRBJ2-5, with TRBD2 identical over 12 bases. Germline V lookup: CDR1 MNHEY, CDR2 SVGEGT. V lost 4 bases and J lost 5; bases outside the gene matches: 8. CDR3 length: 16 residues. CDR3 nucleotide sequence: TGTGCCAGCAGTTGGGCTAGCGGGGGGGCCGCCGAGACCCAGTACTTC. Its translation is CASSWASGGAAETQYF.

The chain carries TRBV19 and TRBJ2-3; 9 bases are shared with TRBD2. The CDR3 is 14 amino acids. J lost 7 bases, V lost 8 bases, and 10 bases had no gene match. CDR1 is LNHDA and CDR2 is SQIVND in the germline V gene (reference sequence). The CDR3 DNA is TGTGCCAGTGGAGCCGCGGGGGGGCGGTATACGCAGTATTTT. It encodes CASGAAGGRYTQYF.

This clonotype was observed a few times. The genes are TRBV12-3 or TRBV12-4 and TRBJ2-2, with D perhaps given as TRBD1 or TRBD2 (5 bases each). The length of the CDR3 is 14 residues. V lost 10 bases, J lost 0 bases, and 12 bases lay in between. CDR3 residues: CATERGPNTGELFF. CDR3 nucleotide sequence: TGTGCCACCGAACGGGGCCCGAACACCGGGGAGCTGTTTTTT.

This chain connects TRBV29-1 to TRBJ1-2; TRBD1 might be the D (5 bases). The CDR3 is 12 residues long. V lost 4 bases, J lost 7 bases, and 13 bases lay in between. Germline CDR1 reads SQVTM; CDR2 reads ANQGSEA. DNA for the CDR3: TGCAGCGTTGCCGCCAGGGTGGGTGGCTACACCTTC. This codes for CSVAARVGGYTF.

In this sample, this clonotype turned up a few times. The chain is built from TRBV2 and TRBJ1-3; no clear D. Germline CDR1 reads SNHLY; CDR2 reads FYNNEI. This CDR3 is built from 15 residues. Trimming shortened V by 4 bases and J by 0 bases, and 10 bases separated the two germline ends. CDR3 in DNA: TGTGCCAGCAGTGTAGATGGCAGCTCTGGAAACACCATATATTTT. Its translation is CASSVDGSSGNTIYF.

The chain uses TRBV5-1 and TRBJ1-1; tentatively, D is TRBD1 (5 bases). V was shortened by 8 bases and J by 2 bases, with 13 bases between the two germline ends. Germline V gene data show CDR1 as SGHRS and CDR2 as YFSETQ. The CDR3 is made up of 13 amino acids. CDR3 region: CASGTELNTEAFF. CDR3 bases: TGCGCCAGTGGGACTGAACTTAACACTGAAGCTTTCTTT.

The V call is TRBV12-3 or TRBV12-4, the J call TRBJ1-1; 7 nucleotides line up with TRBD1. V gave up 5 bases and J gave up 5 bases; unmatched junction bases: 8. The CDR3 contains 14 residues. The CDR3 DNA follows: TGTGCCAGCAGTCCCACAGGGGTAGAGACTGAAGCTTTCTTT. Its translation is CASSPTGVETEAFF.

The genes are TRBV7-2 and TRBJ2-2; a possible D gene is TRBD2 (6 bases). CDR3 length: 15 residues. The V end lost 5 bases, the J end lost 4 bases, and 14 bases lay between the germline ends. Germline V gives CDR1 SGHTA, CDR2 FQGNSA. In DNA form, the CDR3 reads TGTGCCAGCAGCCTACGGGAGAGGGGCACCGGGGAGCTGTTTTTT. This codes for CASSLRERGTGELFF.

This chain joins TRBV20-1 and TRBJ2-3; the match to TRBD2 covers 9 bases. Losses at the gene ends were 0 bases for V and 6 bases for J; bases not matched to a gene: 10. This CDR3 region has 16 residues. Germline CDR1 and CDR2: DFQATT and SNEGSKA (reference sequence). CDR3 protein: CSARDSRGLAFDTQYF. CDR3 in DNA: TGCAGTGCTAGAGACAGTAGGGGACTAGCATTTGATACGCAGTATTTT.